This T cell receptor (beta chain) stems from a study of blood T cell repertoires in COVID-19 (TCRdb year 2020). Looking at the study overall: Collaborator samples came from the United States, Italy and Spain and covered acute and convalescent phases of COVID-19. Sample metadata almost always included a de-identified subject ID, COVID-19 status, age in years and sex. Samples were obtained from the ongoing ImmuneRACE study (first 160 participants) and from over a thousand subjects provided by 6 global collaborators. The dataset comprised deeply sampled blood TCRbeta repertoires from subjects exposed to, actively infected with, or recovered from COVID-19. The material from the prospective study consisted of cDNA or gDNA derived from T cells, B-cell-depleted T cells, or PBMCs. HLA class I and class II types, where available, came from metadata supplied by the sample provider rather than from assay-based typing. The repertoires were released in a freely available public database meant as a resource for research on the immune response to SARS-CoV-2. Overall study outcomes, separate from this receptor: The quantity of clinical and demographic metadata differed by source and by participant and was supplied without curation.

Collaborating institutions collected whole blood in K2EDTA tubes following their own protocols. For TCRbeta analysis, collaborators shipped samples as frozen whole blood, isolated PBMCs, or DNA extracted from either of those sample types. Trimming takes 5 bases from V and 7 bases from J, and the germline ends sit 8 bases apart. The germline V gene (reference sequence) sets CDR1 to MNHEY and CDR2 to SMNVEV. The CDR3 runs 11 amino acids, cysteine and phenylalanine included. Solely the CDR3 DNA is kept, with 33 bases framed from the first base. The immunoSEQ Assay, a bias-controlled multiplex PCR, was used to amplify TCRbeta CDR3 regions from genomic DNA. The authors' pipeline ran thus. The number of nucleated cells in each sample was estimated from the amplification of reference gene primers within the assay. Sequence reads were collapsed and filtered to measure the absolute abundance of every unique TCRbeta CDR3 rearrangement. Productive Simpson clonality was computed per sample as the square root of Simpson's diversity index over productive rearrangements. Entries here come from immuneACCESS through TCRdb and include only in-frame sequences with V and J called. Some clones fail to appear in such tables; in the studies checked, an unresolved V gene covers under half of the shortfall, and the cause of the remainder is unknown. V and J calls and clone size are as listed in that table; D and trimming were resolved from the DNA. This sample has under 350,000 clones in its table, and approximately 83% of those were observed once. The top ten clones comprise about 10% of the sample.

To note about this clone: Its binding antigen is unknown. There are no base qualities to consult, and no much larger clone falls within one base.

The chain uses TRBV27 and TRBJ1-1; the D gene cannot be named for sure. This clonotype originated in a woman in her 70s with acute or convalescent COVID-19. Material for sequencing was peripheral blood. The CDR3 loop reads CASSTGLEAFF. In nucleotides, the sequence is TGTGCCAGCAGTACCGGACTTGAAGCTTTCTTT.